Listed below are T cell receptor beta chains from one sample, sequenced in a study of T cells in tuberculosis. Sequencing was performed with immunoSEQ multiplex PCR; in TCRdb, only in-frame clones are kept and a portion is missing. The table records about 30,000 clones, roughly 94% of them present only once. The specimen was PBMCs. The receptors here all came from a donor between 10 and 29 years old with latent tuberculosis or without tuberculosis infection. CDR3s include the opening cysteine and the closing phenylalanine or tryptophan. D genes are given only for firm matches. Where a row states a size, it is once, few, many or the class of an expanded clone; other rows omit it.

J: TRBJ1-1; D: TRBD1; size: NA; V: TRBV27; CDR3: CASSYAGGTTEAFF; DNA: TGTGCCAGCAGTTACGCAGGGGGCACCACTGAAGCTTTCTTT
J: TRBJ1-5; D: TRBD1; size: NA; V: TRBV28; CDR3: CASPPGRGIAQPQHF; DNA: TGTGCCTCCCCCCCAGGCAGGGGGATCGCGCAGCCCCAGCATTTT
J: TRBJ2-3; D: TRBD2; size: NA; V: TRBV7-9; CDR3: CASSPSGSGTDTQYF; DNA: TGTGCCAGCAGCCCTAGCGGGAGCGGGACAGATACGCAGTATTTT
J: TRBJ2-1; D: NA; size: once; V: TRBV11-2; CDR3: CATRGGTHYNEQFF; DNA: TGTGCCACCAGGGGGGGGACCCATTACAATGAGCAGTTCTTC
J: TRBJ1-1; D: NA; size: once; V: TRBV19; CDR3: CASSRQVGEAFF; DNA: TGTGCCAGTAGTCGACAGGTGGGAGAAGCTTTCTTT
J: TRBJ1-1; D: TRBD1; size: NA; V: TRBV30; CDR3: CAWRGQGRNTEAFF; DNA: TGTGCCTGGAGGGGACAGGGGAGGAACACTGAAGCTTTCTTT
J: TRBJ2-3; D: NA; size: NA; V: TRBV5-5; CDR3: CASSKQGTSLRSDTQYF; DNA: TGTGCCAGCAGCAAACAGGGGACTAGTCTTCGCTCGGATACGCAGTATTTT
J: TRBJ1-2; D: TRBD1; size: NA; V: TRBV2; CDR3: CASSPDRDYGYTF; DNA: TGTGCCAGCAGTCCGGACAGGGACTATGGCTACACCTTC
J: TRBJ1-5; D: NA; size: NA; V: TRBV29-1; CDR3: CRRGPQHF; DNA: TGCAGGCGGGGGCCCCAGCATTTT
J: TRBJ1-4; D: NA; size: NA; V: TRBV25-1; CDR3: CATWASTNEKLFF; DNA: TGTGCCACCTGGGCCTCAACTAATGAAAAACTGTTTTTT
J: TRBJ2-3; D: NA; size: NA; V: TRBV10-3; CDR3: CAISFRSDTQYF; DNA: TGTGCCATCAGTTTCAGGTCAGATACGCAGTATTTT
J: TRBJ2-5; D: NA; size: NA; V: TRBV28; CDR3: CASSQYPAGYGGTQYF; DNA: TGTGCCAGCAGTCAATACCCGGCAGGGTATGGTGGGACCCAGTACTTC
J: TRBJ2-7; D: NA; size: once; V: TRBV7-9; CDR3: CASSSQEGRAYEQYF; DNA: TGTGCCAGCAGCTCCCAGGAGGGCAGAGCCTACGAGCAGTACTTC
J: TRBJ2-1; D: NA; size: NA; V: TRBV27; CDR3: CASSSQSDQSRGDEQFF; DNA: TGTGCCAGCAGTTCCCAATCAGATCAATCCAGGGGAGATGAGCAGTTCTTC
J: TRBJ2-1; D: TRBD2; size: NA; V: TRBV5-1; CDR3: CASSEETSGGYNEQFF; DNA: TGCGCCAGCAGCGAAGAAACTAGCGGAGGGTACAATGAGCAGTTCTTC
J: TRBJ2-5; D: NA; size: NA; V: TRBV5-1; CDR3: CASSVSGRQETQYF; DNA: TGCGCCAGCAGCGTTAGCGGCCGCCAAGAGACCCAGTACTTC
J: TRBJ1-1; D: NA; size: NA; V: TRBV14; CDR3: CASSQARADEAFF; DNA: TGTGCCAGCAGCCAAGCCAGGGCAGATGAAGCTTTCTTT
J: TRBJ1-1; D: NA; size: NA; V: TRBV7-9; CDR3: CASSLGGGRVLSTQAFF; DNA: TGTGCCAGCAGCTTAGGCGGGGGGCGAGTTCTATCCACTCAAGCTTTCTTT
J: TRBJ2-1; D: TRBD2; size: few; V: TRBV15; CDR3: CATSSFGREGTYNEQFF; DNA: TGTGCCACCAGCAGCTTCGGAAGGGAGGGTACCTACAATGAGCAGTTCTTC
J: TRBJ1-3; D: NA; size: NA; V: TRBV2; CDR3: CAAHRGAIPTGNTIYF; DNA: TGTGCCGCCCACCGAGGAGCCATTCCGACCGGAAACACCATATATTTT
J: TRBJ2-4; D: NA; size: once; V: TRBV5-5; CDR3: CASTEGSSKNIQYF; DNA: TGTGCCAGTACCGAAGGGAGTTCCAAAAACATTCAGTACTTC
J: TRBJ2-5; D: TRBD1; size: NA; V: TRBV29-1; CDR3: CSVGGTGAAGETQYF; DNA: TGCAGCGTTGGAGGGACAGGGGCCGCAGGAGAGACCCAGTACTTC
J: TRBJ1-1; D: NA; size: NA; V: TRBV5-1; CDR3: CASSLQGRGTEAFF; DNA: TGCGCCAGCAGCTTACAGGGAAGGGGCACTGAAGCTTTCTTT
J: TRBJ2-1; D: NA; size: NA; V: TRBV30; CDR3: CAWSAGQPYNEQFF; DNA: TGTGCCTGGAGTGCCGGTCAACCCTACAATGAGCAGTTCTTC